The next 30 T cell receptor beta chains were all read from a single sample in a study of T cell responses to AZD1222 COVID-19 vaccine. Generated by immunoSEQ multiplex PCR, the TCRdb table keeps only in-frame clones and is missing some. The sample consists of more than 110,000 clones, almost 95% of them appearing once. Material: peripheral blood, obtained 28 days after the second AZD1222 dose. These TCRs come from an adult who received the AZD1222 COVID-19 vaccine.

The chain employs TRBV7-2 and TRBJ2-5; D tentatively fits TRBD1 or TRBD2 (5 bases each). This CDR3 spans 14 amino acids. V was pared by 1 base and J by 5 bases, with 11 bases between. CDR1 SGHTA and CDR2 FQGNSA come from the germline V gene. The CDR3: CASSLVWGLETQYF. The CDR3, as DNA: TGTGCCAGCAGCTTAGTTTGGGGGTTGGAGACCCAGTACTTC.

The chain carries TRBV7-3 and TRBJ1-2; 7 bases match TRBD1. This CDR3 comprises 13 residues. CDR1 is SGHTA and CDR2 is FQGTGA in the germline V gene. V was pared by 5 bases and J by 3 bases, with 3 bases of the junction left unmatched. For the CDR3, the DNA is TGTGCCAGCAGCGTCGGACAGGACTATGGCTACACCTTC. Protein product: CASSVGQDYGYTF.

The gene calls are TRBV28 and TRBJ1-2; D uncertain. Deletions cut 5 bases from V and 0 bases from J, with 10 bases between. The CDR3 sequence is 14 residues long. Per the germline V gene, CDR1 is MDHEN and CDR2 is SYDVKM. In nucleotides, the CDR3 is TGTGCCAGCAGTCCCCTGGCCTCTAACTATGGCTACACCTTC. The encoded protein is CASSPLASNYGYTF.

The chain carries TRBV3-1 (or the pseudogene TRBV3-2) and TRBJ1-2, with TRBD1 identical over 8 bases. Germline lookup yields CDR1 LGHDT and CDR2 YNNKEL (reference sequence). J was trimmed by 8 bases and V by 4 bases; bases with no gene match: 9. There are 14 residues in the CDR3. The CDR3 nucleotides read TGTGCCAGCAGCCCCGGGTCAGGGGGCGTGGGCTACACCTTC. Its protein product is CASSPGSGGVGYTF.

The chain carries TRBV5-1 and TRBJ1-1; a weak D match, TRBD1 (5 bases). V gave up 2 bases and J gave up 5 bases, with 13 bases separating them. The CDR3 length is 14 residues. Germline values: CDR1 SGHRS, CDR2 YFSETQ. The CDR3 DNA sequence: TGCGCCAGCAGCTTCAGGGAGGCGCAAACTGAAGCTTTCTTT. Its protein product is CASSFREAQTEAFF.

This sequence joins TRBV3-1 (or the pseudogene TRBV3-2) and TRBJ1-3, with D maybe TRBD1 (6 bases). Germline V lookup: CDR1 LGHDT, CDR2 YNNKEL (reference sequence). The CDR3 length is 17 residues. V was cut by 1 base and J by 1 base, with 14 bases left in between. The CDR3 sequence is CASSQGTALGSGNTIYF. As DNA, the CDR3 is TGTGCCAGCAGCCAAGGGACAGCTCTGGGGTCTGGAAACACCATATATTTT.

The CDR3 sequence: CASSLGRDEKLFF. The CDR3 coding sequence is TGCGCCAGCAGCTTGGGTAGGGATGAAAAACTGTTTTTT. V and J are TRBV5-1 and TRBJ1-4; D call uncertain. The CDR3 is 13 residues long. V lost 0 bases, J lost 6 bases, and 6 bases lay in between. CDR1 and CDR2 from the germline V gene are SGHRS and YFSETQ.

The chain is built from TRBV7-3 and TRBJ1-1, with a tentative D call TRBD1 (5 bases). CDR1 is SGHTA, CDR2 FQGTGA, per germline. V shed 2 bases and J shed 6 bases, with 10 bases lying between them. CDR3 length equals 13 residues. The CDR3, as DNA: TGTGCCAGCAGCTTAGGCCAGGGCGCTGAAGCTTTCTTT. It translates to CASSLGQGAEAFF.

V and J are TRBV5-1 and TRBJ2-7, with a possible D match to TRBD1 (5 bases). The ends were cut back, 4 bases at V and 2 bases at J, with 7 bases in the middle. CDR1 is SGHRS, CDR2 YFSETQ, per germline. The CDR3 consists of 12 residues. The CDR3 nucleotides are TGCGCCAGCAGCGGACAACCCTACGAGCAGTACTTC. It translates to CASSGQPYEQYF.

The V and J genes are TRBV28 and TRBJ1-4, with D maybe TRBD1 (6 bases). Trimming shortened V by 2 bases and J by 7 bases, and 14 bases separated the two germline ends. The CDR3 length is 15 residues. From germline, CDR1 is MDHEN and CDR2 SYDVKM. For the CDR3, the DNA is TGTGCCAGCAGTTTAAGGGGGGCCTGGGGTGAAAAACTGTTTTTT. This encodes CASSLRGAWGEKLFF.

The chain has TRBV5-1 and TRBJ2-1; D unresolved. V lost 0 bases, J lost 0 bases, and 7 bases lay in between. The CDR3 has 15 residues. CDR1 is SGHRS and CDR2 is YFSETQ in the germline V gene. The CDR3 DNA follows: TGCGCCAGCAGCTTGGGGGCCAGCTCCTACAATGAGCAGTTCTTC. It specifies CASSLGASSYNEQFF.

The chain uses TRBV5-4 and TRBJ2-7; TRBD1 aligns across 7 bases. This CDR3 spans 15 amino acids. Trimming cost V 1 base and J 0 bases; bases outside gene matches: 4. Germline V gene lookup returns CDR1 SGHNT and CDR2 YYREEE (reference sequence). CDR3 loop: CASSLPGQSSYEQYF. For the CDR3, the DNA is TGTGCCAGCAGCTTGCCGGGACAGAGCTCCTACGAGCAGTACTTC.

V usage is TRBV28 and J usage is TRBJ1-1; TRBD1 is a possible D gene (6 bases). Germline CDR1 is MDHEN and CDR2 is SYDVKM. There are 16 residues in the CDR3. The V and J ends lost 5 bases and 4 bases respectively, with 20 bases between them. The CDR3 DNA reads TGTGCCAGCAGTCCCGGGGGGGCAGGGAAGGGCACTGAAGCTTTCTTT. Encoded protein: CASSPGGAGKGTEAFF.

The genes are TRBV20-1 and TRBJ2-1; D may match TRBD1 or TRBD2 (6 bases each). The germline CDR1 and CDR2 sequences are DFQATT and SNEGSKA (reference sequence). V lost 3 bases and J 0 bases, leaving 27 bases between the germline ends. The length of the CDR3 is 20 residues. The CDR3 DNA is TGCAGTGCTAGTTTCGGAGGGGGAGGATCTAGACCCAGCTCCTACAATGAGCAGTTCTTC. Amino acid sequence: CSASFGGGGSRPSSYNEQFF.

The CDR3 sequence: CASSSEGQPQHF. The CDR3 DNA sequence: TGTGCCAGCAGTTCGGAAGGGCAGCCCCAGCATTTT. The V and J genes are TRBV6-5 and TRBJ1-5; no reliable D call. The length of the CDR3 is 12 residues. V gave up 4 bases and J gave up 7 bases, with 8 bases separating them. The germline gives CDR1 MNHEY, CDR2 SVGAGI.

The rearrangement links TRBV5-1 to TRBJ2-5; weak D call: TRBD1 (7 bases). V dropped 4 bases and J dropped 5 bases, with 21 bases sitting between them. Looked up from germline, CDR1 is SGHRS and CDR2 is YFSETQ. The CDR3 loop spans 16 amino acids. The CDR3 nucleotides read TGCGCCAGCAGCCCGACTTTGTCAGGGGGGACGGAGACCCAGTACTTC. This encodes CASSPTLSGGTETQYF. Variable domain in full (rest from reference TRBV5-1 and TRBJ2-5): KAGVTQTPRYLIKTRGQQVTLSCSPISGHRSVSWYQQTPGQGLQFLFEYFSETQRNKGNFPGRFSGRQFSNSRSEMNVSTLELGDSALYLCASSPTLSGGTETQYFGPGTRLLVL.

This chain's CDR3 is CASSSGTSRSAEQFF. The CDR3 nucleotides read TGTGCCAGCAGCTCCGGGACTAGTCGGTCGGCTGAGCAGTTCTTC. The V call is TRBV7-3, the J call TRBJ2-1; the match to TRBD2 covers 8 bases. This CDR3 contains 15 residues. V gave up 4 bases and J gave up 9 bases; unmatched junction bases: 11. The V gene's germline CDR1 is SGHTA and CDR2 FQGTGA.

This clone was seen a single time. V and J are TRBV19 and TRBJ1-3, with D uncertain. V shed 4 bases and J shed 4 bases, with 8 bases lying between them. CDR1 and CDR2 from the germline V gene are LNHDA and SQIVND (reference sequence). The CDR3 contains 13 residues. CDR3 DNA: TGTGCCAGTAGTACGAAACTCGGAAACACCATATATTTT. This translates into CASSTKLGNTIYF.

The rearrangement uses TRBV9 and TRBJ1-2; D is undetermined. Trimming removed 0 bases from V and 1 base from J, with 1 base in between. Germline V gives CDR1 SGDLS, CDR2 YYNGEE. The CDR3 is 12 residues long. CDR3 loop: CASSVGNYGYTF. For the CDR3, the DNA is TGTGCCAGCAGCGTAGGTAACTATGGCTACACCTTC.

The gene calls are TRBV5-1 and TRBJ2-5; 10 bases match TRBD2. J was trimmed by 4 bases and V by 2 bases; bases with no gene match: 8. Germline V gene sequence: CDR1 SGHRS, CDR2 YFSETQ. CDR3 length: 16 amino acids. The CDR3 loop reads CASSFTASGSGETQYF. CDR3 sequence (DNA): TGCGCCAGCAGCTTTACGGCTAGCGGGAGTGGAGAGACCCAGTACTTC.

The J gene is TRBJ1-2, the V gene TRBV19; weak D call: TRBD1 (5 bases). V dropped 7 bases and J dropped 3 bases, with 15 bases sitting between them. The CDR3 runs to 14 residues. The germline gives CDR1 LNHDA, CDR2 SQIVND (reference sequence). The CDR3 loop is CASTPGQGYYGYTF. The CDR3 DNA sequence: TGTGCCAGTACTCCTGGTCAGGGCTACTATGGCTACACCTTC.

V gene TRBV5-1 combines with J gene TRBJ2-7, with 9 bases that match TRBD2. V lost 4 bases, J lost 4 bases, and 9 bases stayed unmatched. CDR1 and CDR2 (germline): SGHRS, YFSETQ. The CDR3 extends over 15 amino acids. DNA for the CDR3: TGCGCCAGCAGCCCCCCGCTGCGGGAGGGGTACGAGCAGTACTTC. Protein product: CASSPPLREGYEQYF.

The chain carries TRBV28 and TRBJ1-5; D not resolved. This CDR3 comprises 13 residues. V was shortened by 6 bases and J by 0 bases, with 6 bases between the two germline ends. CDR1 is MDHEN, CDR2 SYDVKM, per germline. The CDR3 is CASRFLSNQPQHF. CDR3 nucleotides: TGTGCCAGCAGATTCCTTAGCAATCAGCCCCAGCATTTT.

The chain recombines TRBV7-9 with TRBJ2-1; D may be TRBD1 or TRBD2 (5 bases each). Germline-derived CDR1 and CDR2 are SEHNR and FQNEAQ (reference sequence). V was pared by 5 bases and J by 9 bases, with 26 bases between. The CDR3 has 17 residues. The CDR3 nucleotides read TGTGCCAGCAGCACTATCGACTGGGACGACTCCTATGGTGAGCAGTTCTTC. Protein: CASSTIDWDDSYGEQFF. The full variable domain, with the rest looked up from reference TRBV7-9 and TRBJ2-1, is DTGVSQNPRHKITKRGQNVTFRCDPISEHNRLYWYRQTLGQGPEFLTYFQNEAQLEKSRLLSDRFSAERPKGSFSTLEIQRTEQGDSAMYLCASSTIDWDDSYGEQFFGPGTRLTVL.

V and J are TRBV12-3 or TRBV12-4 and TRBJ2-7; D call uncertain. The CDR3 covers 12 residues. Trimming took off 6 bases at V and 7 bases at J, with 13 bases between the two ends. The CDR3: CASSTPSVEQYF. CDR3 nucleotides: TGTGCCAGCAGCACACCTAGTGTTGAGCAGTACTTC.

This rearrangement joins TRBV14 to TRBJ1-4, with 7 bases that match TRBD1. The CDR3 is 16 amino acids. CDR1 SGHDN and CDR2 FVKESK come from the germline V gene. The V and J ends lost 3 bases and 10 bases, in that order; junction bases with no gene match: 14. The CDR3 reads CASSHPREDRLRKLFF. The CDR3 DNA follows: TGTGCCAGCAGCCATCCAAGGGAGGACAGGCTTAGAAAACTGTTTTTT.

For the CDR3, the DNA is TGTGCCAGCAGTTACCGACTAGCGGGAGACTACGAGCAGTACTTC. Translated, it gives CASSYRLAGDYEQYF. The gene calls are TRBV6-6 and TRBJ2-7, with 12 nucleotides matching TRBD2. The CDR3 runs to 15 residues. The germline V gene has CDR1 MNHNY and CDR2 SVGAGI (reference sequence). With 2 bases clipped from V and 3 bases from J, the junction kept 2 bases outside the gene matches.

The CDR3 coding sequence is TGTGCCAGCTCACCCGCGACAGGGGAGTACGGTGAAGCTTTCTTT. It yields the protein CASSPATGEYGEAFF. This chain links TRBV18 with TRBJ1-1; TRBD1 agrees at 8 bases. Germline trimming cut 3 bases from V and 7 bases from J; bases unmatched to any gene: 10. CDR1 and CDR2 (germline): KGHSH, LQKENI. This CDR3 is 15 amino acids long.

This clone was found once. This sequence joins TRBV28 and TRBJ2-3, with TRBD2 identical over 12 bases. CDR1 and CDR2 from the germline V gene are MDHEN and SYDVKM. V shed 6 bases and J 4 bases; nucleotides not matched to a gene: 8. The CDR3 consists of 16 residues. The CDR3 DNA sequence: TGTGCCAGCAGCCTCGTCCTAGCGGGAGGGTCAGATACGCAGTATTTT. Translated: CASSLVLAGGSDTQYF.

The chain combines TRBV7-2 with TRBJ2-7; 8 bases fit TRBD2. V was pared by 1 base and J by 7 bases, with 6 bases of the junction left unmatched. CDR3 size: 14 residues. From germline, CDR1 is SGHTA and CDR2 FQGNSA. CDR3 protein: CASSLVREEGEQYF. The CDR3 coding sequence is TGTGCCAGCAGCTTAGTGCGGGAGGAGGGAGAGCAGTACTTC.